A selection of T cell receptor beta chains follows, all from one sample in a study of beta chain features in type 1 diabetes. TCRdb's copy holds only in-frame clones and misses some; the assay was immunoSEQ multiplex PCR. The sample holds hundreds of thousands of clones, 11% to 15% seen once. The specimen sequenced was naive CD4+ T cells from blood. The receptors here all came from a man aged 18 to 29 with type 1 diabetes. CDR3s include the opening cysteine and the closing phenylalanine or tryptophan. A D gene is named only where the DNA matches it firmly. Expanded clones get a size class; other rows say once, few or many, or leave the size out.

>.|.|TRBJ2-7|TRBV25-1
CTSSDKLYEQYF
TGTACCAGCAGTGACAAACTATACGAGCAGTACTTC
>.|.|TRBJ2-4|TRBV5-1
CASSQGGMKDIQYF
TGCGCCAGCAGCCAAGGGGGGATGAAGGACATTCAGTACTTC
>TRBD1|.|TRBJ1-4|TRBV2
CASTGTGGVEKLFF
TGTGCCAGCACCGGGACAGGAGGAGTTGAAAAACTGTTTTTT
>.|.|TRBJ2-5|TRBV6-4
CASSGQVGETQYF
TGTGCCAGCAGTGGCCAGGTGGGGGAGACCCAGTACTTC
>.|.|TRBJ1-1|TRBV7-9
CASSSTGIRNTEAFF
TGTGCCAGCAGCTCCACAGGGATAAGGAACACTGAAGCTTTCTTT
>.|.|TRBJ1-2|TRBV30
CAYRTDLRRYTF
TGTGCCTATAGGACCGACCTCAGGCGCTACACCTTC
>.|few|TRBJ2-2|TRBV28
CASNQEDTGELFF
TGTGCCAGCAATCAGGAGGACACCGGGGAGCTGTTTTTT
>TRBD1|few|TRBJ1-6|TRBV9
CASSSRQGLNSPLHF
TGTGCCAGCAGCAGTCGACAGGGACTCAATTCACCCCTCCACTTT
>TRBD1|few|TRBJ1-5|TRBV5-6
CASSSRTGLQPQHF
TGTGCCAGCAGCTCACGGACAGGGCTTCAGCCCCAGCATTTT
>TRBD1|.|TRBJ1-1|TRBV7-2
CASSSRGRFARTEAFF
TGTGCCAGCAGCTCCAGGGGGCGATTCGCGAGGACTGAAGCTTTCTTT
>TRBD2|few|TRBJ2-2|TRBV30
CAWSGVLAGSASTGELFF
TGTGCCTGGAGTGGGGTTCTAGCGGGATCAGCGTCCACCGGGGAGCTGTTTTTT
>.|few|TRBJ2-2|TRBV11-2
CASSLVPTRQLFF
TGTGCCAGCAGCTTAGTTCCGACTAGGCAGCTGTTTTTT
>.|few|TRBJ2-1|TRBV6-1
CASTRDFYNEQFF
TGTGCCAGCACCCGGGACTTTTACAATGAGCAGTTCTTC
>.|few|TRBJ1-1|TRBV30
CASSDSGDTEAFF
TGTGCCTCCTCCGATAGCGGGGACACTGAAGCTTTCTTT
>.|.|TRBJ2-1|TRBV15
CATGGALLNEQFF
TGTGCCACCGGGGGGGCCCTCTTAAATGAGCAGTTCTTC
>.|few|TRBJ2-1|TRBV11-3
CASSLSLALGGIEQFF
TGTGCCAGCAGCTTATCCCTAGCCCTAGGGGGGATTGAGCAGTTCTTC
>.|once|TRBJ1-4|TRBV7-2
CASSLRPQHATNEKLFF
TGTGCCAGCAGCTTACGCCCACAGCATGCAACTAATGAAAAACTGTTTTTT
>TRBD1|few|TRBJ2-2|TRBV29-1
CSVVFLTAGQGGTGELFF
TGCAGCGTTGTCTTTTTGACGGCGGGACAGGGGGGCACCGGGGAGCTGTTTTTT
>.|.|TRBJ2-1|TRBV6-5
CASSYLRGSGYEQFF
TGTGCCAGCAGTTACTTAAGAGGATCAGGGTACGAGCAGTTCTTC
>TRBD2|few|TRBJ2-2|TRBV18
CASSTWTSGNTGELFF
TGTGCCAGCTCAACCTGGACTAGCGGAAACACCGGGGAGCTGTTTTTT
>TRBD1|.|TRBJ2-5|TRBV5-1
CASSLVADRGETQYF
TGCGCCAGCAGCTTGGTAGCGGACAGGGGAGAGACCCAGTACTTC
>.|.|TRBJ2-5|TRBV9
CASSVAAGRETQYF
TGTGCCAGCAGCGTAGCGGCAGGCCGGGAGACCCAGTACTTC
>TRBD1|few|TRBJ1-1|TRBV30
CAWSPGQGETAFF
TGTGCCTGGAGTCCCGGACAGGGCGAAACGGCTTTCTTT
>TRBD1|.|TRBJ1-1|TRBV5-1
CASSVPQGSTEAFF
TGCGCCAGCAGCGTCCCACAGGGGAGCACTGAAGCTTTCTTT
>.|.|TRBJ1-3|TRBV2
CASSPQGVSGNTIYF
TGTGCCAGCAGTCCCCAGGGTGTCTCTGGAAACACCATATATTTT
>TRBD1|few|TRBJ1-4|TRBV5-5
CASSLETGGEKLFF
TGTGCCAGCAGCTTGGAGACAGGGGGGGAAAAACTGTTTTTT
>.|few|TRBJ2-1|TRBV28
CASSEHLRNEQFF
TGTGCCAGCAGTGAACACTTGAGAAATGAGCAGTTCTTC
>.|many|TRBJ1-5|TRBV21-1
CASSFLGEAPQHF
TGTGCCAGCAGCTTTCTAGGGGAGGCGCCCCAGCATTTT
>.|few|TRBJ2-1|TRBV2
CASSAGPPSSYNEQFF
TGTGCCAGCAGTGCTGGACCGCCGAGCTCCTACAATGAGCAGTTCTTC
>.|.|TRBJ2-1|TRBV5-1
CASSWTQVPQGNEQFF
TGCGCCAGCAGCTGGACACAGGTCCCGCAGGGCAATGAGCAGTTCTTC
>TRBD1|.|TRBJ2-1|TRBV5-1
CASSVDRDEQFF
TGCGCCAGCAGCGTGGACAGGGATGAGCAGTTCTTC
>TRBD2|.|TRBJ2-5|TRBV9
CASSVDLLAGVETQYF
TGTGCCAGCAGCGTGGATTTACTAGCGGGAGTAGAGACCCAGTACTTC
>.|few|TRBJ1-1|TRBV9
CASSSGQPNTEAFF
TGTGCCAGCAGCTCAGGACAGCCGAACACTGAAGCTTTCTTT
>.|.|TRBJ2-3|TRBV7-9
CASSGGGLSTDTQYF
TGTGCCAGCAGCGGCGGGGGCCTGAGCACAGATACGCAGTATTTT
>.|.|TRBJ2-5|TRBV29-1
CEVRGSWQETQYF
TGCGAGGTTCGGGGGAGTTGGCAAGAGACCCAGTACTTC
>TRBD1|.|TRBJ1-3|TRBV25-1
CASETGNGEGNTIYF
TGTGCCAGTGAGACAGGGAACGGGGAGGGAAACACCATATATTTT
>TRBD1|few|TRBJ1-2|TRBV6-1
CAILRDSPSYGYTF
TGTGCCATCCTCCGGGACAGCCCCTCCTATGGCTACACCTTC
>.|.|TRBJ2-5|TRBV7-2
CASSRDSQETQYF
TGTGCCAGCAGCCGGGACTCCCAAGAGACCCAGTACTTC
>TRBD1|.|TRBJ2-1|TRBV5-4
CASSRGQGAGNEQFF
TGTGCCAGCAGCCGGGGACAGGGGGCGGGTAATGAGCAGTTCTTC
>.|.|TRBJ1-1|TRBV28
CASSISTGGTEAFF
TGTGCCAGCAGTATCTCCACCGGGGGTACTGAAGCTTTCTTT
>.|.|TRBJ2-3|TRBV5-1
CASSLMTAGTDTQYF
TGCGCCAGCAGCTTGATGACAGCCGGGACAGATACGCAGTATTTT
>.|few|TRBJ1-2|TRBV7-9
CASSHPRANYGYTF
TGTGCCAGCAGCCATCCCCGCGCTAACTATGGCTACACCTTC
>TRBD1|few|TRBJ2-5|TRBV28
CASSLPGTGRETQYF
TGTGCCAGCAGTTTACCCGGGACAGGCCGAGAGACCCAGTACTTC
>.|few|TRBJ2-3|TRBV30
CAWSVRAVGMNTDTQYF
TGTGCCTGGAGTGTAAGGGCGGTTGGGATGAACACAGATACGCAGTATTTT
>.|.|TRBJ2-1|TRBV11-3
CASSLAQTREQFF
TGTGCCAGCAGCTTAGCCCAAACTCGTGAGCAGTTCTTC
>.|.|TRBJ2-7|TRBV7-9
CASSLQGQGYEQYF
TGTGCCAGCAGCTTACAGGGACAAGGCTACGAGCAGTACTTC
>TRBD1|few|TRBJ1-4|TRBV27
CASSSNRGIVKLFF
TGTGCCAGCAGTTCCAACAGGGGTATTGTAAAACTGTTTTTT
>.|.|TRBJ1-2|TRBV7-2
CASSQGSGYGYTF
TGTGCCAGCAGCCAGGGCAGTGGCTATGGCTACACCTTC
>TRBD2|few|TRBJ2-2|TRBV7-7
CASSPTSGAVAGELFF
TGTGCTAGCAGCCCTACTAGCGGAGCTGTGGCCGGGGAGCTGTTTTTT
>.|few|TRBJ2-4|TRBV25-1
CASSDLLDKNIQYF
TGTGCCAGCAGTGATCTGCTAGATAAAAACATTCAGTACTTC
>.|.|TRBJ2-1|TRBV10-2
CANGLGKAYNEQFF
TGCGCCAACGGGCTCGGGAAGGCCTACAATGAGCAGTTCTTC
>TRBD2|.|TRBJ2-7|TRBV9
CASSVDSGGLSSYEQYF
TGTGCCAGCAGCGTTGATAGCGGGGGCCTTAGCTCCTACGAGCAGTACTTC
>TRBD1|once|TRBJ2-1|TRBV4-2
CASSQDPGTEIYNEQFF
TGTGCCAGCAGCCAAGATCCCGGGACAGAGATATACAATGAGCAGTTCTTC
>.|.|TRBJ1-1|TRBV19
CANTGGTEAFF
TGTGCCAATACTGGGGGCACTGAAGCTTTCTTT
>TRBD2|few|TRBJ2-5|TRBV11-1
CASSGLAIGETQYF
TGTGCCAGCAGCGGACTAGCTATTGGAGAGACCCAGTACTTC
>TRBD1|few|TRBJ1-1|TRBV25-1
CASSIGQGWNTEAFF
TGTGCCAGCAGTATCGGACAGGGCTGGAACACTGAAGCTTTCTTT
>.|few|TRBJ1-5|TRBV28
CASSLFTVGNQPQHF
TGTGCCAGCAGTTTATTTACTGTAGGCAATCAGCCCCAGCATTTT
>TRBD1|few|TRBJ2-1|TRBV28
CASSPGTANNEQFF
TGTGCCAGCAGTCCCGGGACAGCTAACAATGAGCAGTTCTTC
>.|few|TRBJ1-1|TRBV29-1
CSGMVSLSTEAFF
TGCAGCGGGATGGTCTCCTTGAGTACTGAAGCTTTCTTT
>.|.|TRBJ2-1|TRBV5-1
CASSSGESLPSAEQFF
TGCGCCAGCAGCTCGGGCGAGAGCCTCCCCTCGGCAGAGCAGTTCTTC